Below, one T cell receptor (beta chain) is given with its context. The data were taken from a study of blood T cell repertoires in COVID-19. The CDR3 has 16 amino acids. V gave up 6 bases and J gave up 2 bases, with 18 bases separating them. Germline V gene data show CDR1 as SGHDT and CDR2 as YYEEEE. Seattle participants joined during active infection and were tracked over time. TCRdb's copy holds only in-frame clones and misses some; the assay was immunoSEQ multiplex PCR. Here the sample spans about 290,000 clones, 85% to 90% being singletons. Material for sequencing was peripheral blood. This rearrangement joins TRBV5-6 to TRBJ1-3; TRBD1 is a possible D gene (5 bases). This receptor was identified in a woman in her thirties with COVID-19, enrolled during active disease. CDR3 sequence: CASNSGRGAPGNTIYF. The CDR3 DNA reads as TGTGCCAGCAACTCCGGGAGGGGAGCCCCTGGAAACACCATATATTTT.